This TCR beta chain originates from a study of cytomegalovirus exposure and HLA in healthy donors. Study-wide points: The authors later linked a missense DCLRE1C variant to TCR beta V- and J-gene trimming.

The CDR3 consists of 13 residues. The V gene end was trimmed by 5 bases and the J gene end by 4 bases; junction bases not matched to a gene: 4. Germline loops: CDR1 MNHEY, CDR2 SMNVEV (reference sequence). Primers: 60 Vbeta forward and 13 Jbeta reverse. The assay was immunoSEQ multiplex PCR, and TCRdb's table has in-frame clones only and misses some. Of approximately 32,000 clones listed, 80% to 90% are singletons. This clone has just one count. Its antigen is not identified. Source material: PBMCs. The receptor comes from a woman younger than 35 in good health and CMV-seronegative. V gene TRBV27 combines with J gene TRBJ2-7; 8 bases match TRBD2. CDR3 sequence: CASSPRGGYEQYF. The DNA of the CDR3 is TGTGCCAGCAGTCCACGCGGGGGGTACGAGCAGTACTTC.